This T cell receptor (beta chain) derives from a study of glioma-infiltrating T cells after dendritic cell vaccination. Time point given: after dendritic cell vaccination, including at tumor progression/relapse. Germline loops: CDR1 SGHTA, CDR2 FQGNSA. The CDR3 is 17 amino acids. With 5 bases removed from V and 1 base from J, the gap between germline ends came to 15 bases. Primers: 60 V beta forward and 13 J beta reverse. Data came from immunoSEQ multiplex PCR; TCRdb stores just in-frame clones and leaves some out. The sample has more than 55,000 clones; about 85% are singletons. The sequences come from blood, collected after dendritic cell vaccination. The receptor was isolated from a human donor with glioblastoma. This chain connects TRBV7-2 to TRBJ2-6; D is possibly TRBD1 (7 bases). CDR3 residues: CASSRQGGTSGANVLTF. As DNA, the CDR3 is TGTGCCAGCAGCCGTCAGGGGGGTACATCTGGGGCCAACGTCCTGACTTTC.